This TCR beta chain was identified in a study of T cell repertoires in cytomegalovirus infection. Overall study: CMV epitopes in the study were HLA-C-restricted (recently identified) and HLA-B-restricted (well studied). Through public TCR beta signatures, both CMV infection and matching HLA type were indicated.

TCRdb re-derived calls from the reads in MiXCR, one entry per CDR3 protein. The sample yields some 50,000 distinct CDR3 sequences, 20% to 25% seen once. The CDR3 extends over 12 amino acids. V shed 7 bases and J shed 5 bases, with 11 bases lying between them. The V gene's germline CDR1 is LNHDA and CDR2 SQIVND (reference sequence). Concerning this clonotype itself: Its antigen remains unknown.

Study conclusions and caveats: It was HLA-C-restricted CMV-specific TCR beta clonotypes that dominated the response ex vivo. Cumulative public TCR beta family frequency identified carriers of CMV plus the relevant HLA.

This clonotype was obtained from a human donor in good health (CMV status not recorded). Some clones in this sample may be carry-over from other donors' samples. Sample: CD8+ T cells from cultured PBMCs, taken from culture after CMV antigen stimulation. This chain uses TRBV19 with TRBJ1-1, with D tentatively TRBD1 (6 bases). The CDR3: CASNFRGTEAFF. The DNA of the CDR3 is TGTGCCAGTAACTTTAGGGGGACTGAAGCTTTCTTT.